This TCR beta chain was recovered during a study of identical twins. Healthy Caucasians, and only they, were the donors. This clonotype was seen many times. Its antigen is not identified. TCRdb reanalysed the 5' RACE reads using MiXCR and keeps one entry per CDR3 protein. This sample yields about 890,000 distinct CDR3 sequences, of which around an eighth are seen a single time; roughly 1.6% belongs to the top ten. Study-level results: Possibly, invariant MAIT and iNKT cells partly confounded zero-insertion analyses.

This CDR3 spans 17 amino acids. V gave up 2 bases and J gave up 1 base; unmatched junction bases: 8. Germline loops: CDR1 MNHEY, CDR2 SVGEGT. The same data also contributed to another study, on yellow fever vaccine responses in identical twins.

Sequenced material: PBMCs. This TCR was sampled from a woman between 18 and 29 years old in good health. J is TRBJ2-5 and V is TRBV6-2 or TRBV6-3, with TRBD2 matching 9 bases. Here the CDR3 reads CASSYEVAGASQETQYF. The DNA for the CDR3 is TGTGCCAGCAGTTACGAAGTAGCGGGAGCTTCCCAAGAGACCCAGTACTTC.